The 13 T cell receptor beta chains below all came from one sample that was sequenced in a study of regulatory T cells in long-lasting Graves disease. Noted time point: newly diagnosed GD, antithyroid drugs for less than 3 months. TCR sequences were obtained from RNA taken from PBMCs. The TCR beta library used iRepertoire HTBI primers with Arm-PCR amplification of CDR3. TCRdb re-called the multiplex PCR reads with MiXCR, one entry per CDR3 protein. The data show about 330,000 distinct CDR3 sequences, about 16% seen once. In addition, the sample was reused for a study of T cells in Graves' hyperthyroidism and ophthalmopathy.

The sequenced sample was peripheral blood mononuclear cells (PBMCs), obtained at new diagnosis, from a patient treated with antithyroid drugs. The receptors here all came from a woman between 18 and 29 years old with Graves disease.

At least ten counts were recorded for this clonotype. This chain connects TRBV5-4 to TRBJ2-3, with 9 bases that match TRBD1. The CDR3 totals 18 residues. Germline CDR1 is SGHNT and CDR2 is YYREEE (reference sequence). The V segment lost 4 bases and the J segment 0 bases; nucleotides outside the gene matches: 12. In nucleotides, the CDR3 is TGTGCCAGCAGCCTGCTCGGACAGGGGACTTATAGCACAGATACGCAGTATTTT. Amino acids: CASSLLGQGTYSTDTQYF.

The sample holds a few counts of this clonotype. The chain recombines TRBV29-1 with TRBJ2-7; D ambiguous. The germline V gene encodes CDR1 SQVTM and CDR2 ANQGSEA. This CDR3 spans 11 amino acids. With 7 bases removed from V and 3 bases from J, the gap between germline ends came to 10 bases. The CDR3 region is CSGTESYEQYF. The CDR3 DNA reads TGCAGCGGGACGGAGAGCTACGAGCAGTACTTC.

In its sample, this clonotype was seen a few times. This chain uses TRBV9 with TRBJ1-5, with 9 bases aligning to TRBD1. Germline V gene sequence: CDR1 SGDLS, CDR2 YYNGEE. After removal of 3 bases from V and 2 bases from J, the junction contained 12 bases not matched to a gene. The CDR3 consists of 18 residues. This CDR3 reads CASSGGTGTMGGNQPQHF. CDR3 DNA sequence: TGTGCCAGCAGCGGGGGGACAGGGACGATGGGGGGCAATCAGCCCCAGCATTTT.

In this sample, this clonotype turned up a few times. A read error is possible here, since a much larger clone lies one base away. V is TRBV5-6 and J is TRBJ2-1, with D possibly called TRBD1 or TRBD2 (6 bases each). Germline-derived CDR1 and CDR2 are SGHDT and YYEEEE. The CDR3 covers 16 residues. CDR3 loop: CASSLGVGGSYNGQFF. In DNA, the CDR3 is TGTGCCAGCAGCTTAGGAGTCGGGGGCTCCTACAATGGGCAGTTCTTC.

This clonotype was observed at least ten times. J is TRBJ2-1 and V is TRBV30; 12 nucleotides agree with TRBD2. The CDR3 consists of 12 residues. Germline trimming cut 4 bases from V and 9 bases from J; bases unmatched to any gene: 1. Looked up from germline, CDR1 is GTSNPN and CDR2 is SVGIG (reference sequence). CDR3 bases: TGTGCCTGGACTAGCGGGGGGGGTGAGCAGTTCTTC. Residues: CAWTSGGGEQFF.

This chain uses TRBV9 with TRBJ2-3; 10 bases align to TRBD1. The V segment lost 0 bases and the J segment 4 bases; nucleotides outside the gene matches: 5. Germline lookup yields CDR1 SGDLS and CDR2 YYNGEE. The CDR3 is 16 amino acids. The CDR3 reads CASSVGQGAIPDTQYF. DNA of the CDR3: TGTGCCAGCAGCGTAGGACAGGGGGCGATTCCAGATACGCAGTATTTT.

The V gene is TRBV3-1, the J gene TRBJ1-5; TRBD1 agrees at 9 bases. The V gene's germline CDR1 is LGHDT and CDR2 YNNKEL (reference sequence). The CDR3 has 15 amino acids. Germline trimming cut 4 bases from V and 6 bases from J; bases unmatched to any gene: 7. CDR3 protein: CASSPRTGAVQPQHF. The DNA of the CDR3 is TGTGCCAGCAGCCCACGGACAGGGGCTGTTCAGCCCCAGCATTTT.

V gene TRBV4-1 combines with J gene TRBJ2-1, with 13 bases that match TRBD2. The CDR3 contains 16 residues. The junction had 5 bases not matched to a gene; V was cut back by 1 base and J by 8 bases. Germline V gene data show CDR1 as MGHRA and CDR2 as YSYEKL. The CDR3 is CASSQVVTSGRDEQFF. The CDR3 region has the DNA TGCGCCAGCAGCCAAGTCGTCACTAGCGGGAGGGATGAGCAGTTCTTC.

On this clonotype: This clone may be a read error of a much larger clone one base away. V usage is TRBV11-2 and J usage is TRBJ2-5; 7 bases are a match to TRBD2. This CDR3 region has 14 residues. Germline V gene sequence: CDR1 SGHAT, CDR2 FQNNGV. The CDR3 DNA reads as TGTGCCAGCAGCTTAGGGACGACTAGCAATGAGCAGCTCTTC. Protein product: CASSLGTTSNEQLF.

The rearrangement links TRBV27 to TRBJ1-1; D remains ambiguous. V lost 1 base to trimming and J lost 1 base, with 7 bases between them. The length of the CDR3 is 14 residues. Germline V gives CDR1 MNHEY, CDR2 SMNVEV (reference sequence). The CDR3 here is CASSLFGGNTEAFF. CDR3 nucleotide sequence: TGTGCCAGCAGTTTATTCGGAGGGAACACTGAAGCTTTCTTT.

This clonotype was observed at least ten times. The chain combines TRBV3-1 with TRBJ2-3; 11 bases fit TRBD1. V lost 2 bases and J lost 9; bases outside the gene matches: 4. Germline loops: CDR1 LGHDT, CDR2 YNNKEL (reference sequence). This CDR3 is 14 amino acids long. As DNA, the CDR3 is TGTGCCAGCAGCCAACTGGGACAGGGGGACACGCAGTATTTT. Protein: CASSQLGQGDTQYF.

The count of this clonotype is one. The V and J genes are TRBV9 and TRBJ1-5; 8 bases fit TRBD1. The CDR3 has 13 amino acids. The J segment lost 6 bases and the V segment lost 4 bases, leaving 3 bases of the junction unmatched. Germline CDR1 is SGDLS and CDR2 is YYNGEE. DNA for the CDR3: TGTGCCAGCAGCTTGCAGGGGGCTCAGCCCCAGCATTTT. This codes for CASSLQGAQPQHF.

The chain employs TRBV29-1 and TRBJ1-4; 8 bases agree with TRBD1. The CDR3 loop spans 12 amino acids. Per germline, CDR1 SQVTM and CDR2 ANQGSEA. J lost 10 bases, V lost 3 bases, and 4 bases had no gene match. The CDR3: CSVEGTGGKLFF. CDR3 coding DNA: TGCAGCGTTGAGGGAACAGGGGGAAAACTGTTTTTT.